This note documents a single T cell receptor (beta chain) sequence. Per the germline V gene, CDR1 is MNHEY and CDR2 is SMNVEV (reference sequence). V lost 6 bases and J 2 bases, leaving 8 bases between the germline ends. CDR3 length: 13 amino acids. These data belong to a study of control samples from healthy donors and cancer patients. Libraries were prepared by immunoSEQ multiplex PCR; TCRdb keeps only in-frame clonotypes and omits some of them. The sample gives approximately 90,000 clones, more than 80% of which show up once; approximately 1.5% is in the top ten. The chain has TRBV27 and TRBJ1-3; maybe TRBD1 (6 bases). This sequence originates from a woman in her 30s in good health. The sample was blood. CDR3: CASSSGAGNTIYF. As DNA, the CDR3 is TGTGCCAGCAGCTCAGGGGCTGGAAACACCATATATTTT.